These 11 T cell receptor beta chains came from one sample sequenced in a study of regulatory T cells in long-lasting Graves disease. Stated time point: newly diagnosed GD, antithyroid drugs for less than 3 months. Preparation of the TCR library used RNA extracted from PBMCs. HTBI primers from iRepertoire and Arm-PCR of CDR3 regions yielded the TCR beta libraries. TCRdb independently ran MiXCR on the multiplex PCR reads; one entry per CDR3 protein. Altogether a few hundred thousand distinct CDR3 sequences are present, roughly 20% being singletons, with the ten largest covering approximately 12%. Another study also made use of these data, one on T cells in Graves' hyperthyroidism and ophthalmopathy.

The specimen comprised peripheral blood mononuclear cells (PBMCs), sampled at new diagnosis, from a patient treated with antithyroid drugs. These receptors were taken from a woman aged 30 to 39 with Graves disease.

Many counts were recorded for this clonotype. J is TRBJ2-5 and V is TRBV7-8, with D unclear. CDR3 length: 14 amino acids. In germline, CDR1 is SGHVS, CDR2 FQNEAQ. V lost 1 base to trimming and J lost 1 base, with 7 bases between them. The CDR3, as DNA: TGTGCCAGCAGCTTAGGCAGATTCCAAGAGACCCAGTACTTC. Translating gives CASSLGRFQETQYF.

This clonotype has ten or more counts. The V gene is TRBV6-5, the J gene TRBJ2-7; D remains unclear. Looked up from germline, CDR1 is MNHEY and CDR2 is SVGAGI. CDR3 length: 15 amino acids. Trimming removed 0 bases from V and 0 bases from J, with 9 bases in between. The CDR3 sequence: CASSYSVSRSYEQYF. The DNA of the CDR3 is TGTGCCAGCAGTTACTCGGTTTCCCGCTCCTACGAGCAGTACTTC.

This clonotype was observed many times. The rearrangement links TRBV20-1 to TRBJ2-7; D is undetermined. Germline V gene sequence: CDR1 DFQATT, CDR2 SNEGSKA (reference sequence). The CDR3 extends over 14 amino acids. V was trimmed by 0 bases and J by 4 bases, leaving 13 bases between them. This CDR3 is CSARDYSSVYEQYF. In DNA form, the CDR3 reads TGCAGTGCTAGAGATTATAGCAGCGTTTACGAGCAGTACTTC.

The chain has TRBV18 and TRBJ2-2; D uncertain. The CDR3 is 13 amino acids. Looked up from germline, CDR1 is KGHSH and CDR2 is LQKENI. Trimming removed 1 base at V and 8 bases at J, with 8 bases between. The CDR3 sequence is CASSPLSAGELFF. The CDR3 region has the DNA TGTGCCAGCTCACCACTCTCTGCTGGGGAGCTGTTTTTT.

This clonotype was observed at least ten times. In nucleotides, the CDR3 is TGCAGCGTTGCGCAGAACTACGAGCAGTACTTC. Translating gives CSVAQNYEQYF. This chain joins TRBV29-1 and TRBJ2-7, with D uncertain. The CDR3 is 11 amino acids. Trimming left V 4 bases short and J 3 bases short, with 7 bases between. Germline CDR1 and CDR2: SQVTM and ANQGSEA.

This clonotype was observed a handful of times. This sequence joins TRBV7-9 and TRBJ2-6, with D uncertain. This CDR3 contains 16 residues. V was pared by 2 bases and J by 2 bases, with 10 bases between. Germline lookup yields CDR1 SEHNR and CDR2 FQNEAQ (reference sequence). The CDR3 DNA is TGTGCCAGCAGCTTAAGCTTGGGTACTGGGGCCAACGTCCTGACTTTC. Its protein product is CASSLSLGTGANVLTF.

This clonotype was seen only a few times. The V call is TRBV7-9, the J call TRBJ1-4; TRBD1 agrees at 7 bases. The CDR3 sequence is 17 residues long. The germline V gene encodes CDR1 SEHNR and CDR2 FQNEAQ (reference sequence). The junction had 15 bases not matched to a gene; V was cut back by 0 bases and J by 11 bases. CDR3 sequence: CASSLASGTELTGKLFF. Written as DNA, the CDR3 is TGTGCCAGCAGCTTAGCGTCCGGGACAGAACTCACCGGGAAACTGTTTTTT. The whole variable domain, filled in from reference TRBV7-9 and TRBJ1-4, reads DTGVSQNPRHKITKRGQNVTFRCDPISEHNRLYWYRQTLGQGPEFLTYFQNEAQLEKSRLLSDRFSAERPKGSFSTLEIQRTEQGDSAMYLCASSLASGTELTGKLFFGSGTQLSVL.

This clonotype was recorded many times. This chain uses TRBV28 with TRBJ2-5, with D possibly TRBD2 on 5 matching bases. The germline V gene has CDR1 MDHEN and CDR2 SYDVKM. The CDR3 spans 16 residues. V lost 2 bases and J 9 bases, leaving 22 bases between the germline ends. CDR3 in amino acids: CASSLGPSTGRESQYF. The CDR3 DNA sequence: TGTGCCAGCAGTTTAGGCCCCTCAACCGGCCGGGAATCCCAGTACTTC.

This chain uses TRBV6-1 with TRBJ2-7; D is possibly TRBD1 or TRBD2 (5 bases each). Germline V gives CDR1 MNHNS, CDR2 SASEGT. The V end was cut by 5 bases, the J end by 0 bases, with 26 bases between. This CDR3 is 19 amino acids long. CDR3 protein: CASSHLSPPGRISSYEQYF. The CDR3 DNA reads TGTGCCAGCAGTCACCTTTCGCCCCCGGGACGGATAAGCTCCTACGAGCAGTACTTC.

The chain links TRBV12-3 or TRBV12-4 to TRBJ2-2, with TRBD2 identical over 9 bases. The CDR3 sequence is 15 residues long. The J segment lost 7 bases and the V segment lost 2 bases, leaving 5 bases of the junction unmatched. The CDR3 reads CASSLTREGLGELFF. The CDR3 coding sequence is TGTGCCAGCAGTTTAACGCGGGAGGGCCTCGGGGAGCTGTTTTTT.

This clonotype was seen many times. The rearrangement links TRBV11-2 to TRBJ1-2, with 10 bases fitting TRBD1. The V and J ends lost 5 bases and 4 bases, in that order; junction bases with no gene match: 1. CDR3 length equals 13 residues. Looked up from germline, CDR1 is SGHAT and CDR2 is FQNNGV. The DNA of the CDR3 is TGTGCCAGCAGCGGGACAGGGGTCTATGGCTACACCTTC. This sequence encodes CASSGTGVYGYTF.